This T cell receptor beta chain comes out of a study of CD8+CD57+ T cells in acquired aplastic anemia. Patients selected for sequencing had displayed CD8+CD57+ cell expansion by flow cytometry. Germline V gene lookup returns CDR1 MGHDK and CDR2 SYGVNS. CDR3 size: 16 residues. Losses at the gene ends were 1 base for V and 7 bases for J; bases not matched to a gene: 12. This clonotype was seen at least ten times. TCR beta VDJ combinations and CDR3 sequences were profiled from genomic DNA. Using its own MiXCR run on the reads, TCRdb lists one record per CDR3 protein. The sample contains around 200,000 distinct CDR3 sequences, around 50% of which appear only once.

The clonotype originates from a human donor with aplastic anemia. Sequencing used sorted CD4+, CD8+, or CD8+CD57+ T cells (not recorded which) from PBMCs. The gene calls are TRBV25-1 and TRBJ1-1, with 7 bases matching TRBD1. Here the CDR3 DNA reads TGTGCCAGCAGTGAATCTAGGGTACAGGGGTCCGGTGAAGCTTTCTTT. Amino acid sequence: CASSESRVQGSGEAFF.